This TCR beta chain came from a study of regulatory T cells in long-lasting Graves disease. Arm-PCR of CDR3 regions with iRepertoire HTBI primers generated TCR beta libraries. Each CDR3 protein gets one entry after TCRdb re-called the multiplex PCR reads with MiXCR. Of 400,000 to 550,000 distinct CDR3 sequences in the sample, less than 20% are singletons; the top ten hold around 23%. This CDR3 contains 15 residues. V lost 5 bases, J lost 8 bases, and 19 bases lay in between. Germline CDR1 MNHEY, CDR2 SMNVEV (reference sequence). The table lists this clonotype with many counts. The antigen remains undetermined. The time point here: newly diagnosed GD, antithyroid drugs for less than 3 months. Making the TCR library involved RNA that had been extracted from PBMCs. Graves' disease diagnosis was established per American Thyroid Association guidelines. Study conclusions and caveats: Favored gene segments in persistent disease were TRBV28, TRBJ1-2 and TRBJ2-5.

This sample was also put to use in a study of T cells in Graves' hyperthyroidism and ophthalmopathy. This second report adds: In the first-round RT-PCR of the TCR CDR3, the HTBI primer set was used.

The source of this sequence is a woman between 18 and 29 years old with Graves disease. The chain carries TRBV27 and TRBJ2-1; possible D gene TRBD1, 7 bases. The sample consisted of peripheral blood mononuclear cells (PBMCs), taken at new diagnosis, from a patient treated with antithyroid drugs. The CDR3, as DNA: TGTGCCAGCAGTCACCTACAGGGGAGGTTGGATGAGCAGTTCTTC. This encodes CASSHLQGRLDEQFF.